This entry lists 8 T cell receptor beta chains sequenced from one sample in a study of T-cell reconstitution after alpha-beta-depleted transplantation in children. Unique molecular identifiers featured in how the TCRbeta library was prepared. MiXCR, run by TCRdb on the PCR reads, gives a single entry per CDR3 protein. The repertoire has roughly 590,000 distinct CDR3 sequences, 15% to 20% of them found once; the top ten carry over 0.95%. The sample was PBMCs from the stem cell graft donor, taken from the stem cell graft. These receptors came from a human donor who donated a stem cell graft to a child with acute myeloid leukemia.

In its sample, this clonotype was seen a few times. The CDR3 DNA sequence: TGTGCCACCAGCAGAGGAGGGGGGGCGCAACAAGATACGCAGTATTTT. As protein: CATSRGGGAQQDTQYF. The chain has TRBV15 and TRBJ2-3; D perhaps matches TRBD2 (7 bases). CDR1 is LNHNV and CDR2 is YYDKDF in the germline V gene (reference sequence). The germline V and J ends were trimmed by 1 base and 5 bases, with 16 bases remaining between them. This CDR3 has 16 amino acids.

This clonotype has at least ten counts. The chain employs TRBV7-2 and TRBJ2-5, with D unresolved. Germline CDR1 is SGHTA and CDR2 is FQGNSA. The CDR3 is 15 amino acids. The V end lost 1 base, the J end lost 2 bases, and 11 bases lay between the germline ends. The CDR3 bases are TGTGCCAGCAGCTTAGTCTTGGCCTTACAAGAGACCCAGTACTTC. Amino acid sequence: CASSLVLALQETQYF.

This sequence joins TRBV12-3 or TRBV12-4 and TRBJ1-2; 10 bases agree with TRBD1. The CDR3 runs to 14 residues. With V trimmed by 5 bases and J by 2 bases, 2 bases remained unmatched. CDR3 sequence (DNA): TGTGCCAGCAGTGAGACAGGGGGCAACTATGGCTACACCTTC. As protein: CASSETGGNYGYTF.

Many counts were recorded for this clonotype. The chain links TRBV28 to TRBJ2-3; 10 nucleotides line up with TRBD2. This CDR3 is 15 amino acids long. CDR1 and CDR2 (germline): MDHEN, SYDVKM. V gave up 6 bases and J gave up 4 bases; unmatched junction bases: 7. The CDR3 spells CASRAGTSASDTQYF. CDR3 sequence (DNA): TGTGCCAGCAGGGCCGGGACTAGCGCTTCAGATACGCAGTATTTT.

This clonotype was observed at least ten times. The chain couples TRBV20-1 to TRBJ2-2; tentatively, D is TRBD2 (5 bases). Germline CDR1 and CDR2: DFQATT and SNEGSKA (reference sequence). V lost 1 base and J lost 0, with 12 bases in between. The CDR3 runs to 16 residues. DNA for the CDR3: TGCAGTGCTAGAGTGAGGACTGTAACGAACACCGGGGAGCTGTTTTTT. It translates to CSARVRTVTNTGELFF.

The chain links TRBV24-1 to TRBJ2-1; TRBD2 matches at 11 bases. V shed 6 bases and J 4 bases; nucleotides not matched to a gene: 1. Germline V lookup: CDR1 KGHDR, CDR2 SFDVKD. This CDR3 comprises 14 residues. The CDR3 protein is CATSRTSGYNEQFF. The CDR3 region has the DNA TGTGCCACCAGTCGGACTAGCGGGTACAATGAGCAGTTCTTC.

This clonotype was counted a few times. The chain links TRBV4-1 to TRBJ1-5, with D unresolved. V was shortened by 0 bases and J by 4 bases, with 10 bases between the two germline ends. The germline gives CDR1 MGHRA, CDR2 YSYEKL. This CDR3 comprises 15 residues. The CDR3 region has the DNA TGCGCCAGCAGCCAAGATAGGAGGGTAAATCAGCCCCAGCATTTT. This sequence encodes CASSQDRRVNQPQHF.

This clonotype was observed a handful of times. The chain employs TRBV6-2 or TRBV6-3 and TRBJ2-7; TRBD1 matches 8 bases. V was clipped by 6 bases and J by 0 bases; unmatched bases: 10. Germline-derived CDR1 and CDR2 are MNHEY and SVGEGT. This CDR3 region has 16 residues. The CDR3 DNA sequence: TGTGCCAGCAGAAGCCCCGGGACAGGCTACTCCTACGAGCAGTACGTC. Amino acids: CASRSPGTGYSYEQYV.